The clone carrying this TCR beta chain occurred once. Germline V lookup: CDR1 SNHLY, CDR2 FYNNEI. The CDR3 spans 15 residues. Trimming took 2 bases from V and 2 from J, leaving 10 bases between them. The sample comes from a study of blood T cell repertoires in COVID-19. Some clones are missing from TCRdb's copy, which holds only in-frame ones; the method was immunoSEQ multiplex PCR. The sample consists of approximately 200,000 clones, 80% to 90% of them appearing once. The chain employs TRBV2 and TRBJ2-1; D may be TRBD1 (5 bases). The TCR comes from a woman aged 55-69 years who had recovered from COVID-19. Source material: peripheral blood. Here the CDR3 reads CASSEIGATYNEQFF. The CDR3 DNA follows: TGTGCCAGCAGTGAAATAGGGGCCACCTACAATGAGCAGTTCTTC.